Listed here are 28 T cell receptor beta chains from one sample, sequenced in a study of T cells after yellow fever vaccination (dated by TCRdb to the late 2010s). The library came from 5' RACE. Instrument used: Illumina HiSeq 2500. Using fastp at Q25 and MiXCR, TCRdb reprocessed the public reads and kept productive beta chains. Records with the same CDR3 protein are collapsed into one entry carrying the most frequent genes and DNA. The sample contains around 400,000 distinct CDR3 sequences, approximately 10% of them found a single time. The top ten clones comprise less than 20% of the sample. The treatment or condition tag for this specimen amounts to: live attenuated yellow fever vaccine strain. The material was PBMCs, obtained on the day of the first yellow fever vaccination. These receptors were taken from a man between 18 and 29 years old who received the YFV17D yellow fever vaccine.

In this sample, this clonotype turned up a few times. This sequence joins TRBV10-3 and TRBJ1-2, with a possible D match to TRBD1 (5 bases). Germline V CDR1 and CDR2: ENHRY, SYGVKD. V was trimmed by 3 bases and J by 8 bases, leaving 16 bases between them. This CDR3 comprises 14 residues. CDR3 coding DNA: TGTGCCATCAGTGAAACAGGTGGAGCAGGGGGCTACACCTTC. Amino acids: CAISETGGAGGYTF.

This clonotype has only a few counts. The V call is TRBV5-4, the J call TRBJ2-5; perhaps D is TRBD1 or TRBD2 (5 bases each). V lost 3 bases and J lost 3, with 9 bases in between. The CDR3 totals 13 residues. CDR1 is SGHNT, CDR2 YYREEE, per germline (reference sequence). CDR3 amino acids: CASSYGTEETQYF. The CDR3 region has the DNA TGTGCCAGCAGCTACGGGACGGAAGAGACCCAGTACTTC. The whole variable domain, filled in from reference TRBV5-4 and TRBJ2-5, reads ETGVTQSPTHLIKTRGQQVTLRCSSQSGHNTVSWYQQALGQGPQFIFQYYREEENGRGNFPPRFSGLQFPNYSSELNVNALELDDSALYLCASSYGTEETQYFGPGTRLLVL.

The chain is built from TRBV7-9 and TRBJ2-5; TRBD1 matches 7 bases. V lost 5 bases and J lost 5; bases outside the gene matches: 8. In germline, CDR1 is SEHNR, CDR2 FQNEAQ (reference sequence). The CDR3 extends over 14 amino acids. The CDR3 coding sequence is TGTGCCAGCAGCCATCACCGCAGGGGGGAGACCCAGTACTTC. Translation: CASSHHRRGETQYF.

This clonotype was observed at least ten times. This chain joins TRBV11-2 and TRBJ2-5; D remains ambiguous. This CDR3 comprises 14 residues. With 5 bases removed from V and 5 bases from J, the gap between germline ends came to 15 bases. Germline CDR1 reads SGHAT; CDR2 reads FQNNGV. CDR3: CASSSRLEVETQYF. The CDR3 nucleotides read TGTGCCAGCAGCAGCAGGCTAGAAGTTGAGACCCAGTACTTC. The complete variable domain, with remaining parts taken from reference TRBV11-2 and TRBJ2-5, reads EAGVAQSPRYKIIEKRQSVAFWCNPISGHATLYWYQQILGQGPKLLIQFQNNGVVDDSQLPKDRFSAERLKGVDSTLKIQPAKLEDSAVYLCASSSRLEVETQYFGPGTRLLVL.

This clonotype has a count of ten or more. CDR3 residues: CASSLAGETDTQYF. CDR3 sequence (DNA): TGTGCCAGCAGCTTAGCGGGTGAGACAGATACGCAGTATTTT. J is TRBJ2-3 and V is TRBV7-6; the D is unclear. Looked up from germline, CDR1 is SGHVS and CDR2 is FNYEAQ. The CDR3 sequence is 14 residues long. V lost 0 bases and J 3 bases, leaving 7 bases between the germline ends.

The rearrangement joins TRBV5-6 to TRBJ2-4; 14 bases are shared with TRBD2. The germline V gene has CDR1 SGHDT and CDR2 YYEEEE. After removal of 9 bases from V and 5 bases from J, the junction contained 25 bases not matched to a gene. The CDR3 spans 21 residues. The CDR3 DNA is TGTGCCATGGGCCCGGCGCTACCGGGACTAGCGGGGGAGAAGACGGAAAACATTCAGTACTTC. This gives the protein CAMGPALPGLAGEKTENIQYF.

This chain connects TRBV14 to TRBJ1-2; D is unclear. Germline assignment: CDR1 SGHDN and CDR2 FVKESK. Trimming stripped 1 base from V and 8 bases from J, with 14 bases between. This CDR3 has 14 residues. The CDR3 DNA sequence: TGTGCCAGCAGCCAAGCCGCAGGATCGAACGGCTACACCTTC. The encoded protein is CASSQAAGSNGYTF.

This clonotype was seen only a few times. The V call is TRBV6-1, the J call TRBJ2-5, with TRBD2 matching over 7 bases. This CDR3 is built from 14 residues. Germline V gene sequence: CDR1 MNHNS, CDR2 SASEGT. V shed 6 bases, J shed 5 bases, and the junction held 9 bases outside the gene matches. CDR3 protein: CASRKGREWETQYF. CDR3 bases: TGTGCCAGCAGAAAGGGGAGGGAATGGGAGACCCAGTACTTC.

This clonotype has a handful of counts. The chain joins TRBV7-9 to TRBJ1-1; perhaps TRBD1 as D (6 bases). The CDR3 is 15 residues long. The germline V gene has CDR1 SEHNR and CDR2 FQNEAQ (reference sequence). V lost 3 bases and J lost 0, with 11 bases in between. The CDR3 DNA reads as TGTGCCAGCAGCTTCGACAGGAAAATGAACACTGAAGCTTTCTTT. This sequence encodes CASSFDRKMNTEAFF.

This clonotype has ten or more counts. CDR3 bases: TGTGCCAGCAGCGGAGACCGGACTGAAGCTTTCTTT. Protein sequence: CASSGDRTEAFF. V is TRBV9 and J is TRBJ1-1; no firm D call. The germline V gene encodes CDR1 SGDLS and CDR2 YYNGEE. Deletions cut 3 bases from V and 5 bases from J, with 8 bases between. The CDR3 sequence is 12 residues long.

The V call is TRBV11-2, the J call TRBJ1-1, with TRBD1 matching 9 bases. V dropped 7 bases and J dropped 4; count of bases not matched to a gene: 7. From germline, CDR1 is SGHAT and CDR2 FQNNGV. The CDR3 extends over 14 amino acids. CDR3 in amino acids: CASNLDRGGTEAFF. CDR3 nucleotide sequence: TGTGCCAGCAATCTGGACAGGGGTGGCACTGAAGCTTTCTTT.

This clonotype came up a few times. The V gene is TRBV7-8, the J gene TRBJ1-6; 9 nucleotides line up with TRBD1. With V trimmed by 5 bases and J by 10 bases, 9 bases remained unmatched. The CDR3 extends over 15 amino acids. Looked up from germline, CDR1 is SGHVS and CDR2 is FQNEAQ. DNA of the CDR3: TGTGCCAGCAGCATAGTAGGGACAGGGAACTCACCCCTCCACTTT. Amino acids: CASSIVGTGNSPLHF.

V gene TRBV6-1 combines with J gene TRBJ1-6, with unresolved D. This CDR3 region has 17 residues. The V end lost 7 bases, the J end lost 7 bases, and 23 bases lay between the germline ends. Germline CDR1 is MNHNS and CDR2 is SASEGT. The CDR3 here is CASKGGFGSRPNSPLHF. DNA of the CDR3: TGTGCCAGCAAGGGCGGTTTCGGTTCACGCCCGAATTCACCCCTCCACTTT.

This chain links TRBV5-1 with TRBJ2-3; possible D gene TRBD1, 6 bases. Trimming left V 5 bases short and J 0 bases short, with 16 bases between. The CDR3 sequence is 16 residues long. Germline CDR1 is SGHRS and CDR2 is YFSETQ. The CDR3, as DNA: TGCGCCAGCAGAGGACAGATCTTCTCTAGCACAGATACGCAGTATTTT. Its translation is CASRGQIFSSTDTQYF.

This chain links TRBV25-1 with TRBJ2-1; D could derive from TRBD1 or TRBD2 (5 bases each). This CDR3 region has 16 residues. V was pared by 1 base and J by 0 bases, with 10 bases between. In germline, CDR1 is MGHDK, CDR2 SYGVNS. The CDR3 loop reads CASSELAGSSYNEQFF. The CDR3, as DNA: TGTGCCAGCAGTGAATTGGCAGGGAGCTCCTACAATGAGCAGTTCTTC.

This clonotype was seen a few times. The rearrangement links TRBV29-1 to TRBJ2-5; TRBD2 agrees at 10 bases. The germline V gene has CDR1 SQVTM and CDR2 ANQGSEA. V lost 4 bases, J lost 1 base, and 6 bases stayed unmatched. CDR3 size: 15 residues. The CDR3 region is CSVVISGGFQETQYF. The CDR3 nucleotides are TGCAGCGTTGTGATTAGCGGGGGGTTCCAAGAGACCCAGTACTTC.

This clonotype was found a few times. The chain carries TRBV12-3 or TRBV12-4 and TRBJ2-5; tentative D call: TRBD1 (5 bases). The CDR3 sequence is 13 residues long. V lost 6 bases and J lost 4, with 12 bases in between. The CDR3 is CASRVGAAETQYF. The CDR3 nucleotides are TGTGCCAGCAGGGTAGGGGCAGCAGAGACCCAGTACTTC.

This clonotype was found a few times. This chain's CDR3 is CASSGRVYTGELFF. CDR3 in DNA: TGTGCCAGCAGCGGCAGGGTCTACACCGGGGAGCTGTTTTTT. This chain uses TRBV9 with TRBJ2-2; maybe TRBD1 (5 bases). The V end lost 3 bases, the J end lost 3 bases, and 9 bases lay between the germline ends. The CDR3 loop spans 14 amino acids. From germline, CDR1 is SGDLS and CDR2 YYNGEE. Full variable domain (missing parts from reference TRBV9 and TRBJ2-2): DSGVTQTPKHLITATGQRVTLRCSPRSGDLSVYWYQQSLDQGLQFLIQYYNGEERAKGNILERFSAQQFPDLHSELNLSSLELGDSALYFCASSGRVYTGELFFGEGSRLTVL.

The chain is built from TRBV7-2 and TRBJ2-2; TRBD2 matches 10 bases. The CDR3 totals 17 residues. Germline CDR1 and CDR2: SGHTA and FQGNSA. The J segment lost 6 bases and the V segment lost 5 bases, leaving 12 bases of the junction unmatched. CDR3 sequence reads: CASSPTPSGGASGELFF. Here the CDR3 DNA reads TGTGCCAGCAGCCCAACTCCTAGCGGGGGTGCGTCCGGGGAGCTGTTTTTT.

This sequence joins TRBV5-6 and TRBJ2-7, with 12 bases identical to TRBD2. V was pared by 4 bases and J by 6 bases, with 11 bases of the junction left unmatched. CDR3 size: 16 residues. Germline V lookup: CDR1 SGHDT, CDR2 YYEEEE. The CDR3 region has the DNA TGTGCCAGCAGCGTCGGACTAGCGGGGCCCCGGGGCGAGCAGTACTTC. Encoded protein: CASSVGLAGPRGEQYF.

The rearrangement uses TRBV20-1 and TRBJ1-3; unclear D gene. The ends were cut back, 0 bases at V and 2 bases at J, with 17 bases in the middle. The CDR3 totals 17 residues. Germline V gives CDR1 DFQATT, CDR2 SNEGSKA (reference sequence). The DNA for the CDR3 is TGCAGTGCTAGAGATCGATCAGCTCGAGTCCCTGGAAACACCATATATTTT. Its translation: CSARDRSARVPGNTIYF.

This clonotype was counted a few times. The J gene is TRBJ2-4, the V gene TRBV24-1, with D perhaps being TRBD1 or TRBD2 (6 bases each). The V and J ends lost 1 base and 2 bases respectively, with 11 bases between them. The CDR3 is made up of 16 amino acids. The germline CDR1 and CDR2 sequences are KGHDR and SFDVKD. The CDR3 is CATSDLRGRTKNIQYF. Here the CDR3 DNA reads TGTGCCACCAGTGATTTAAGGGGGAGGACCAAAAACATTCAGTACTTC.

This clonotype was picked up a small number of times. This rearrangement joins TRBV6-2 or TRBV6-3 to TRBJ2-5; 10 bases are a match to TRBD2. V shed 2 bases and J 2 bases; nucleotides not matched to a gene: 17. The germline V gene has CDR1 MNHEY and CDR2 SVGEGT. The CDR3 contains 20 residues. The CDR3 DNA is TGTGCCAGCAGTTACGGGGGCAGCGGGGGGGAAATTAGGTCTCAAGAGACCCAGTACTTC. Translated: CASSYGGSGGEIRSQETQYF.

The chain combines TRBV6-5 with TRBJ2-5; TRBD2 matches at 7 bases. CDR3 length: 15 amino acids. In germline, CDR1 is MNHEY, CDR2 SVGAGI. Trimming at V came to 2 bases and at J to 5 bases, leaving 8 bases not matched to a gene. CDR3 sequence: CASSYPSGEGETQYF. Written as DNA, the CDR3 is TGTGCCAGCAGTTACCCGAGCGGGGAGGGGGAGACCCAGTACTTC.

Only a few counts were recorded for this clonotype. The gene calls are TRBV27 and TRBJ1-3, with unresolved D. There are 14 residues in the CDR3. Between the trimmed V and J ends, which lost 5 bases and 0 bases, there was a span of 8 bases. Germline V lookup: CDR1 MNHEY, CDR2 SMNVEV (reference sequence). CDR3 sequence: CASSQVASGNTIYF. In DNA form, the CDR3 reads TGTGCCAGCAGTCAGGTCGCCTCTGGAAACACCATATATTTT.

This clonotype turned up a few times. The chain recombines TRBV7-2 with TRBJ2-7; possible D gene TRBD1, 6 bases. Germline V gene sequence: CDR1 SGHTA, CDR2 FQGNSA. The CDR3 sequence is 15 residues long. The V end was cut by 0 bases, the J end by 2 bases, with 11 bases between. In DNA form, the CDR3 reads TGTGCCAGCAGCTTAGCGGCAGGGGATCCCTACGAGCAGTACGTC. It is translated as CASSLAAGDPYEQYV.

This clonotype was seen a single time. This clone may be a read error of a much larger clone one base away. The CDR3 DNA sequence: TGTGCCAGCAGTTGGCGACGGGGAGTCACTGAAGCTTTCTTT. It codes for CASSWRRGVTEAFF. V is TRBV6-5 and J is TRBJ1-1, with D unclear. The germline V and J ends were trimmed by 4 bases and 4 bases, with 13 bases remaining between them. Germline V gives CDR1 MNHEY, CDR2 SVGAGI. This CDR3 contains 14 residues.

The J gene is TRBJ1-5, the V gene TRBV6-5; D uncertain. V was cut by 3 bases and J by 1 base, with 10 bases left in between. CDR3 length equals 15 residues. Germline CDR1 reads MNHEY; CDR2 reads SVGAGI. The CDR3 DNA is TGTGCCAGCAGTTATATTAAAGGGAGCAATCAGCCCCAGCATTTT. This translates into CASSYIKGSNQPQHF.